The 20 T cell receptor beta chains below all came from one sample that was sequenced in a study of T cell responses to AZD1222 COVID-19 vaccine. Here immunoSEQ multiplex PCR was the method, and the copy in TCRdb shows in-frame clones only, minus some. This table holds roughly 81,000 clones, 80% to 90% found once. The starting material was peripheral blood, obtained on day 0 of AZD1222 vaccination. The receptors here all came from an adult in good health.

The rearrangement links TRBV28 to TRBJ1-4; 12 nucleotides align to TRBD1. V lost 3 bases, J lost 10 bases, and 6 bases stayed unmatched. The CDR3 length is 15 residues. The germline gives CDR1 MDHEN, CDR2 SYDVKM. Here the CDR3 reads CASSFYGTGGGKLFF. For the CDR3, the DNA is TGTGCCAGCAGTTTCTACGGGACAGGGGGCGGAAAACTGTTTTTT.

Points on this clone: The same CDR3 arises from other DNA sequences in this sample as well. The chain combines TRBV15 with TRBJ2-3; TRBD2 might be the D (5 bases). This CDR3 has 13 amino acids. Germline assignment: CDR1 LNHNV and CDR2 YYDKDF (reference sequence). Deletions cut 0 bases from V and 6 bases from J, with 7 bases between. As DNA, the CDR3 is TGTGCCACCAGCAGAGATCGAGGGGATACGCAGTATTTT. Amino acids: CATSRDRGDTQYF.

This chain uses TRBV5-1 with TRBJ2-7, with D perhaps TRBD1 (5 bases). CDR3 length: 14 residues. V was trimmed by 0 bases and J by 3 bases, leaving 10 bases between them. Germline V gene data show CDR1 as SGHRS and CDR2 as YFSETQ. CDR3 protein: CASSLGTIGYEQYF. DNA for the CDR3: TGCGCCAGCAGCTTGGGGACAATCGGCTACGAGCAGTACTTC.

The rearrangement joins TRBV12-3 or TRBV12-4 to TRBJ2-7; no clear D gene. This CDR3 is built from 13 residues. Trimming shortened V by 6 bases and J by 1 base, and 10 bases separated the two germline ends. The CDR3 region has the DNA TGTGCCAGCAGCTCCCCTTATTCCTACGAGCAGTACTTC. This encodes CASSSPYSYEQYF.

The chain couples TRBV3-1 (or the pseudogene TRBV3-2) to TRBJ2-7; the match to TRBD1 covers 7 bases. The germline CDR1 and CDR2 sequences are LGHDT and YNNKEL (reference sequence). The CDR3 spans 15 residues. Trimming removed 4 bases from V and 0 bases from J; junction bases left unmatched: 6. The CDR3 DNA is TGTGCCAGCAGCCCAGCCTGGGACAGCTCCTACGAGCAGTACTTC. This codes for CASSPAWDSSYEQYF.

The gene calls are TRBV19 and TRBJ1-1; tentatively, D is TRBD1 (5 bases). CDR3 length: 14 residues. CDR1 LNHDA and CDR2 SQIVND come from the germline V gene (reference sequence). V was trimmed by 4 bases and J by 3 bases, leaving 12 bases between them. The CDR3 DNA reads as TGTGCCAGTAGTACCCCGGGACTGCACACTGAAGCTTTCTTT. Translated, it gives CASSTPGLHTEAFF. The full variable domain, with the rest looked up from reference TRBV19 and TRBJ1-1, is DGGITQSPKYLFRKEGQNVTLSCEQNLNHDAMYWYRQDPGQGLRLIYYSQIVNDFQKGDIAEGYSVSREKKESFPLTVTSAQKNPTAFYLCASSTPGLHTEAFFGQGTRLTVV.

The chain combines TRBV7-9 with TRBJ1-6, with a tentative D call TRBD1 (6 bases). The germline gives CDR1 SEHNR, CDR2 FQNEAQ (reference sequence). This CDR3 is built from 14 residues. The V gene lost 7 bases and the J gene lost 7 bases, with 14 bases spanning the gap. CDR3 DNA: TGTGCCAGCAACGGAGGGGGAGGGAATTCACCCCTCCACTTT. This sequence encodes CASNGGGGNSPLHF.

This clone appeared once. The V and J genes are TRBV7-6 and TRBJ2-1, with 10 positions matching TRBD1. Germline values: CDR1 SGHVS, CDR2 FNYEAQ. V dropped 3 bases and J dropped 1; count of bases not matched to a gene: 9. The CDR3 covers 18 residues. The CDR3 DNA sequence: TGTGCCAGCAGCTTGACAGGGGGCGGGGAATCGTCCTACAATGAGCAGTTCTTC. This gives the protein CASSLTGGGESSYNEQFF.

The V and J genes are TRBV2 and TRBJ1-6; the match to TRBD1 covers 9 bases. CDR3 length: 13 residues. V lost 11 bases to trimming and J lost 7 bases; unmatched junction nucleotides: 6. Germline CDR1 reads SNHLY; CDR2 reads FYNNEI. Here the CDR3 DNA reads TGTGCCTTTGGACAGGGGATGAATTCACCCCTCCACTTT. Amino acids: CAFGQGMNSPLHF.

This chain uses TRBV21-1 with TRBJ1-1; the table assigns TRBD1, which was not confirmed against the DNA. TRBV21-1 is termed a pseudogene. The CDR3 contains 17 residues. The CDR3, as DNA: TGTGCCAGCAGCAAAGAGGGGGGACAGGGGAACCGAACTGAAGCTTTCTTT. This codes for CASSKEGGQGNRTEAFF.

The gene calls are TRBV9 and TRBJ2-3; D possibly matches TRBD1 or TRBD2 (6 bases each). Per the germline V gene, CDR1 is SGDLS and CDR2 is YYNGEE. V shed 3 bases and J shed 0 bases, with 14 bases lying between them. The CDR3 contains 16 residues. CDR3 amino acids: CASSGGGQGSTDTQYF. The CDR3 DNA sequence: TGTGCCAGCAGCGGGGGAGGTCAGGGGAGCACAGATACGCAGTATTTT. Full variable domain (remainder filled in from reference TRBV9 and TRBJ2-3): DSGVTQTPKHLITATGQRVTLRCSPRSGDLSVYWYQQSLDQGLQFLIQYYNGEERAKGNILERFSAQQFPDLHSELNLSSLELGDSALYFCASSGGGQGSTDTQYFGPGTRLTVL.

The V gene is TRBV28, the J gene TRBJ1-1; tentative D call: TRBD1 (5 bases). From germline, CDR1 is MDHEN and CDR2 SYDVKM. V dropped 3 bases and J dropped 2 bases, with 13 bases sitting between them. CDR3 length: 15 amino acids. CDR3 in amino acids: CASSFFRGPNTEAFF. In DNA form, the CDR3 reads TGTGCCAGCAGTTTTTTCCGGGGACCAAACACTGAAGCTTTCTTT.

The gene calls are TRBV28 and TRBJ2-7; possible D gene TRBD2, 6 bases. Trimming took off 10 bases at V and 2 bases at J, with 15 bases between the two ends. The CDR3 contains 13 residues. Germline assignment: CDR1 MDHEN and CDR2 SYDVKM. As DNA, the CDR3 is TGTGCCATAGCCGGGACTCCTACCTACGAGCAGTACTTC. This encodes CAIAGTPTYEQYF.

The chain recombines TRBV2 with TRBJ2-1; TRBD2 matches 9 bases. The CDR3 spans 15 residues. Germline CDR1 is SNHLY and CDR2 is FYNNEI. Trimming at V came to 7 bases and at J to 2 bases, leaving 6 bases not matched to a gene. As DNA, the CDR3 is TGTGCCAGCACTTATAGCGGGAGTACCTACAATGAGCAGTTCTTC. Residues: CASTYSGSTYNEQFF.

This rearrangement joins TRBV27 to TRBJ2-2, with 7 bases matching TRBD1. The CDR3 covers 15 residues. The V gene end was trimmed by 4 bases and the J gene end by 6 bases; junction bases not matched to a gene: 8. CDR1 is MNHEY, CDR2 SMNVEV, per germline (reference sequence). The CDR3 sequence: CASSSTWQGAGELFF. The CDR3 coding sequence is TGTGCCAGCAGTTCCACGTGGCAGGGGGCCGGGGAGCTGTTTTTT.

This clone was counted a single time. This chain connects TRBV27 to TRBJ2-1; D may be TRBD2 (6 bases). Trimming stripped 5 bases from V and 8 bases from J, with 10 bases between. Germline V gives CDR1 MNHEY, CDR2 SMNVEV (reference sequence). The CDR3 covers 12 residues. The CDR3 is CASSAGWDEQFF. In nucleotides, the CDR3 is TGTGCCAGCAGTGCGGGATGGGATGAGCAGTTCTTC.

The J gene is TRBJ1-4, the V gene TRBV27, with unresolved D. From germline, CDR1 is MNHEY and CDR2 SMNVEV (reference sequence). V was pared by 4 bases and J by 0 bases, with 9 bases between. The CDR3 contains 15 residues. The CDR3 region is CASSSNDATNEKLFF. The CDR3 DNA reads as TGTGCCAGCAGTTCCAACGATGCAACTAATGAAAAACTGTTTTTT.

The V and J genes are TRBV7-9 and TRBJ1-1; D is undetermined. Per germline, CDR1 SEHNR and CDR2 FQNEAQ (reference sequence). The CDR3 runs to 15 residues. Trimming removed 7 bases from V and 1 base from J, with 16 bases in between. The CDR3 protein is CASTHMGNANTEAFF. The CDR3 region has the DNA TGTGCCAGCACTCATATGGGGAATGCGAACACTGAAGCTTTCTTT.

This clone has more than one count but fewer than ten. The CDR3 here is CASSLGQANTEAFF. The CDR3 bases are TGTGCCAGCAGTCTAGGACAGGCGAACACTGAAGCTTTCTTT. J is TRBJ1-1 and V is TRBV6-2 or TRBV6-3; 7 nucleotides line up with TRBD1. This CDR3 spans 14 amino acids. Per the germline V gene, CDR1 is MNHEY and CDR2 is SVGEGT. Trimming took 5 bases from V and 1 from J; bases not matched to a gene: 4.

This rearrangement joins TRBV6-6 to TRBJ1-5; D remains unclear. Trimming took off 4 bases at V and 4 bases at J, with 14 bases between the two ends. This CDR3 is built from 15 residues. CDR1 MNHNY and CDR2 SVGAGI come from the germline V gene (reference sequence). This CDR3 reads CASSSNSGSNQPQHF. The CDR3 nucleotides read TGTGCCAGCAGTTCCAATTCAGGATCGAATCAGCCCCAGCATTTT.